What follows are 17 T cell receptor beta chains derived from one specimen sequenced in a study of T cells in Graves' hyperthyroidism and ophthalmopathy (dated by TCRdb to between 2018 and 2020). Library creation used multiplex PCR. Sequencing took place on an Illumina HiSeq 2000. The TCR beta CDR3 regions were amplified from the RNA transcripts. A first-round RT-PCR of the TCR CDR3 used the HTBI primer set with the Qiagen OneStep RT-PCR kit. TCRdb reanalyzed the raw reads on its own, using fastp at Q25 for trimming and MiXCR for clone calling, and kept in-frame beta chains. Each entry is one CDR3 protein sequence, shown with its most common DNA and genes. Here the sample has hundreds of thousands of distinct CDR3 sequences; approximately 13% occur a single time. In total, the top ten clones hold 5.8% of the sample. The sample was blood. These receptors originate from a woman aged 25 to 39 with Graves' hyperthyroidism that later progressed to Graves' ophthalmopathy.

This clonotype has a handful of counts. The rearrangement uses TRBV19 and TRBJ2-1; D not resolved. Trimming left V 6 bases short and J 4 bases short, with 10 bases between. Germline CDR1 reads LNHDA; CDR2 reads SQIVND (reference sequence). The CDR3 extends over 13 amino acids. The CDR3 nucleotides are TGTGCCAGTAGAGAGATGGGTTACAATGAGCAGTTCTTC. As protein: CASREMGYNEQFF.

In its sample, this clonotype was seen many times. Here the CDR3 reads CARNTANQPQHF. The DNA for the CDR3 is TGTGCCAGAAATACAGCGAATCAGCCCCAGCATTTT. The J gene is TRBJ1-5, the V gene TRBV28, with D unclear. Trimming left V 9 bases short and J 4 bases short, with 10 bases between. The CDR3 length is 12 residues. Germline values: CDR1 MDHEN, CDR2 SYDVKM.

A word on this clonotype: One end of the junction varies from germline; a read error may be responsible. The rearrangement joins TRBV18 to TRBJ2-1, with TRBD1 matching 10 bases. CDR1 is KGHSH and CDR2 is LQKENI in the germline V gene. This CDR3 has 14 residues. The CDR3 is CVSSPGQGFWEQFF. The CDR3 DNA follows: TGTGTCAGCTCACCGGGACAGGGGTTCTGGGAGCAGTTCTTC.

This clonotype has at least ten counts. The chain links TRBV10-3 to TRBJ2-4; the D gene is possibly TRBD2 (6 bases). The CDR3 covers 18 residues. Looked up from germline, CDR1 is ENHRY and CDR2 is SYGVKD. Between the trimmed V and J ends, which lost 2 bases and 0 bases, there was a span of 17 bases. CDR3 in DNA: TGTGCCATCAGTGAGGGCAATAGCGGTGCGGCAGCCAAAAACATTCAGTACTTC. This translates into CAISEGNSGAAAKNIQYF.

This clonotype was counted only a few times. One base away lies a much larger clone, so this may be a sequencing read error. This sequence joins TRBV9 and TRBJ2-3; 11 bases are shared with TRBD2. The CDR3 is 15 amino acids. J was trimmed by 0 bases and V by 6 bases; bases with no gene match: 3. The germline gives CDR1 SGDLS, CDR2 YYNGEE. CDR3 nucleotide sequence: TGTGCCAGCACCTTAGCGGGAGGGAGCACAGATACGCAGTATTTT. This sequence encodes CASTLAGGSTDTQYF.

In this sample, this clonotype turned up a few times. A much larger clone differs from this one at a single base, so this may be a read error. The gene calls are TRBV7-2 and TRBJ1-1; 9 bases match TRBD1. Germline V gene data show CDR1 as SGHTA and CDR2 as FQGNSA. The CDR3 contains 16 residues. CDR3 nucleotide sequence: TGTGCCAGCAGCCCGAGGGACAGGGCCATGAACACTGAAGCTCTCTTT. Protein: CASSPRDRAMNTEALF. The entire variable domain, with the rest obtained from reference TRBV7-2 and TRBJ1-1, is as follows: GAGVSQSPSNKVTEKGKDVELRCDPISGHTALYWYRQSLGQGLEFLIYFQGNSAPDKSGLPSDRFSAERTGGSVSTLTIQRTQQEDSAVYLCASSPRDRAMNTEALFGQGTRLTVV.

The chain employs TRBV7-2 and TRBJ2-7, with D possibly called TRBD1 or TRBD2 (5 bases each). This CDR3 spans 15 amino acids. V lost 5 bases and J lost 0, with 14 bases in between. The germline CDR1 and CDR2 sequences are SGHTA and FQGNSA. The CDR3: CASSPGPTSSYEQYF. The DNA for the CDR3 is TGTGCCAGCAGCCCGGGGCCCACTAGCTCCTACGAGCAGTACTTC.

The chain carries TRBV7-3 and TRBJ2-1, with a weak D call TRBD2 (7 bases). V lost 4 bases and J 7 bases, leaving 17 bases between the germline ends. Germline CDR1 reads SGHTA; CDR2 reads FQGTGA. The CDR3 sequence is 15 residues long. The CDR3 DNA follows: TGTGCCAGCAGCTCGGGACTACCTAGGGGGAATGAGCAGTTCTTC. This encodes CASSSGLPRGNEQFF.

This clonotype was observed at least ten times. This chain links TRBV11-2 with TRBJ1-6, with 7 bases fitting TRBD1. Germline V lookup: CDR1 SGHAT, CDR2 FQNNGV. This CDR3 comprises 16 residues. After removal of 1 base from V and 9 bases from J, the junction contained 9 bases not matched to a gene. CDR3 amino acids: CASSLGRGREFSPLHF. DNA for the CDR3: TGTGCCAGCAGCTTAGGGAGGGGGCGCGAATTTTCACCCCTCCACTTT.

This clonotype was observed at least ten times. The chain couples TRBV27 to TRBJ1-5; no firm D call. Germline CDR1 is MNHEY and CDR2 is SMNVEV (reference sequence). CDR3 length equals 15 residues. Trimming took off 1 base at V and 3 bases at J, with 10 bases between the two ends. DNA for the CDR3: TGTGCCAGCAGTTTATTTAGTACCATCAATCAGCCCCAGCATTTT. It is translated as CASSLFSTINQPQHF.

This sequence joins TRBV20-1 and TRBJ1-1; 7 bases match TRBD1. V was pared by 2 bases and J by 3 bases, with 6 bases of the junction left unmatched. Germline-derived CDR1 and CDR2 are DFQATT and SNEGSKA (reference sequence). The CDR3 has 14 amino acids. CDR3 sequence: CSARKGALDTEAFF. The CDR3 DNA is TGCAGTGCTAGAAAGGGGGCTCTTGACACTGAAGCTTTCTTT.

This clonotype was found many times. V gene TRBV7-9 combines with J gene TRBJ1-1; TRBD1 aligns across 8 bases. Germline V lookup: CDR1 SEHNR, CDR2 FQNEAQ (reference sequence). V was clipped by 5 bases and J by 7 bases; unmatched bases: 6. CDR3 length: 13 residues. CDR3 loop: CASSLGGTGEAFF. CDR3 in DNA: TGTGCCAGCAGCCTAGGAGGGACAGGTGAAGCTTTCTTT.

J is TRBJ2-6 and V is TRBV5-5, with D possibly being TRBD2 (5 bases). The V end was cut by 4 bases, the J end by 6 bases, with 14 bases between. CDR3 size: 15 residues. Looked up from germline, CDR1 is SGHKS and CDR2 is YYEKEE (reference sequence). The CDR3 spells CASSTYTGTANVLTF. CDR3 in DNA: TGTGCCAGCAGCACGTACACGGGAACGGCCAACGTCCTGACTTTC.

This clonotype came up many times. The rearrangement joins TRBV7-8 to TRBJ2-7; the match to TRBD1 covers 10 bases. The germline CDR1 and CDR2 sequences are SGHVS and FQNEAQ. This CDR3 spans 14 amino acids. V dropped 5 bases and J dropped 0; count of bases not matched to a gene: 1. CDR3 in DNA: TGTGCCAGCAGCGGACAGGGGGACTCCTACGAGCAGTACTTC. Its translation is CASSGQGDSYEQYF.

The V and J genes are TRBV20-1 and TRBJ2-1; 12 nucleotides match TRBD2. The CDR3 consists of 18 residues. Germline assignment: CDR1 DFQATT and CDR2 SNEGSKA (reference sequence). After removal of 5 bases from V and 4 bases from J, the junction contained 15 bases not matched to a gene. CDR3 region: CSAHSGTSGHAKYNEQFF. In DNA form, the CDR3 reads TGCAGTGCTCACTCCGGGACTAGCGGGCATGCCAAGTACAATGAGCAGTTCTTC.

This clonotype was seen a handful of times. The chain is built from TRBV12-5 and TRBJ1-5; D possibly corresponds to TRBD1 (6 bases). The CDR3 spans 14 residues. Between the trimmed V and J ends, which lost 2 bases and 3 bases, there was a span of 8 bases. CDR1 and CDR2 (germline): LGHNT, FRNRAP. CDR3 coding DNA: TGTGCTAGTGGTTTGCAGGGGATCAATCAGCCCCAGCATTTT. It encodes CASGLQGINQPQHF.

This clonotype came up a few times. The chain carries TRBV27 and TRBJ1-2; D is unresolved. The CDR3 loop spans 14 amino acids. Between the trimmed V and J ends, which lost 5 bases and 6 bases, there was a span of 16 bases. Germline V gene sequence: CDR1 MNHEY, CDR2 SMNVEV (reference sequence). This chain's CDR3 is CASSARLSLDGYTF. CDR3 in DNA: TGTGCCAGCAGTGCTCGACTGTCCCTGGATGGCTACACCTTC.